These 28 T cell receptor beta chains share one sample of origin, sequenced in a study of blood T cell repertoires in COVID-19. The method was immunoSEQ multiplex PCR; TCRdb's version includes in-frame clones alone and lacks a portion of them. The sample lists about 400,000 clones; around nine tenths were seen once. What was sequenced was PBMCs or T cells enriched from blood (not recorded which). The receptors were sampled from a woman in her thirties who had recovered from COVID-19.

The V call is TRBV28, the J call TRBJ2-7, with 11 positions matching TRBD1. There are 15 residues in the CDR3. Trimming cost V 4 bases and J 3 bases; bases outside gene matches: 5. Germline CDR1 and CDR2: MDHEN and SYDVKM. Written as DNA, the CDR3 is TGTGCCAGCAGTTCCGCCGGGACAGGGGGCTACGAGCAGTACTTC. Translated: CASSSAGTGGYEQYF. The full variable domain, its missing parts supplied by reference TRBV28 and TRBJ2-7, is DVKVTQSSRYLVKRTGEKVFLECVQDMDHENMFWYRQDPGLGLRLIYFSYDVKMKEKGDIPEGYSVSREKKERFSLILESASTNQTSMYLCASSSAGTGGYEQYFGPGTRLTVT.

This chain uses TRBV23-1 with TRBJ1-2; 11 bases are a match to TRBD1. TRBV23-1 is an ORF, with its function uncertain. With 6 bases clipped from V and 6 bases from J, the junction kept 6 bases outside the gene matches. This CDR3 has 14 residues. Written as DNA, the CDR3 is TGCGCCAGCAGGTCCCGGGACAGGGGGAATGGCTACACCTTC. It specifies CASRSRDRGNGYTF.

Worth noting for this clone: The sample holds other DNA sequences that translate to the same CDR3. The chain combines TRBV9 with TRBJ2-7, with D possibly TRBD2 on 6 matching bases. Trimming took off 2 bases at V and 2 bases at J, with 11 bases between the two ends. The CDR3 is 14 amino acids. Per germline, CDR1 SGDLS and CDR2 YYNGEE. As DNA, the CDR3 is TGTGCCAGCAGCGTTGGCGGCGGGACCTACGAGCAGTACTTC. It specifies CASSVGGGTYEQYF.

This chain connects TRBV4-1 to TRBJ1-2; TRBD1 is a possible D gene (6 bases). V lost 0 bases, J lost 10 bases, and 15 bases lay in between. The germline V gene encodes CDR1 MGHRA and CDR2 YSYEKL. The CDR3 loop spans 14 amino acids. CDR3 sequence reads: CASSQEARGISYTF. The CDR3 bases are TGCGCCAGCAGCCAAGAGGCCAGGGGAATTTCCTACACCTTC.

This sequence joins TRBV10-3 and TRBJ2-1; 8 nucleotides line up with TRBD1. V was clipped by 8 bases and J by 5 bases; unmatched bases: 11. The CDR3 consists of 15 residues. Germline V gene lookup returns CDR1 ENHRY and CDR2 SYGVKD. CDR3 in amino acids: CAIGNLGTGNNEQFF. The CDR3 region has the DNA TGTGCCATCGGCAACCTCGGGACAGGTAACAATGAGCAGTTCTTC.

The chain is built from TRBV28 and TRBJ1-4; TRBD1 might be the D (5 bases). This CDR3 has 13 amino acids. The germline V and J ends were trimmed by 7 bases and 7 bases, with 13 bases remaining between them. Germline V lookup: CDR1 MDHEN, CDR2 SYDVKM. CDR3 residues: CASNSRGTEKLFF. In DNA form, the CDR3 reads TGTGCCAGCAACTCCCGGGGGACTGAAAAACTGTTTTTT.

The chain carries TRBV30 and TRBJ1-2; D gene ambiguous. Germline-derived CDR1 and CDR2 are GTSNPN and SVGIG (reference sequence). The germline V and J ends were trimmed by 1 base and 2 bases, with 11 bases remaining between them. The CDR3 runs to 14 residues. The CDR3 region has the DNA TGTGCCTGGAGTGGTAACTTCTGGAACTATGGCTACACCTTC. Protein product: CAWSGNFWNYGYTF.

The count of this clone is one. The chain recombines TRBV2 with TRBJ1-2, with 7 bases fitting TRBD1. Looked up from germline, CDR1 is SNHLY and CDR2 is FYNNEI. J gave up 0 bases and V 7 bases, and 5 bases lay outside the gene matches. The CDR3 contains 14 residues. The CDR3: CASINRGANYGYTF. The CDR3 DNA reads as TGTGCCAGCATTAACAGGGGCGCTAACTATGGCTACACCTTC.

This sequence joins TRBV29-1 and TRBJ2-3; perhaps TRBD2 as D (6 bases). Per the germline V gene, CDR1 is SQVTM and CDR2 is ANQGSEA. The ends were cut back, 6 bases at V and 3 bases at J, with 13 bases in the middle. The CDR3 loop spans 13 amino acids. The CDR3 DNA reads as TGCAGCGTGGCCGGGACTCTAACAGATACGCAGTATTTT. Translating it yields CSVAGTLTDTQYF.

This clone was recorded once. The gene calls are TRBV4-1 and TRBJ1-1; 10 nucleotides line up with TRBD1. V lost 2 bases and J lost 4; bases outside the gene matches: 4. This CDR3 has 15 amino acids. CDR1 and CDR2 (germline): MGHRA, YSYEKL. In nucleotides, the CDR3 is TGCGCCAGCAGCCAACCGGGACAGGGGTCCACTGAAGCTTTCTTT. Protein product: CASSQPGQGSTEAFF.

The chain couples TRBV5-1 to TRBJ1-4, with a tentative D call TRBD1 (6 bases). V dropped 4 bases and J dropped 5 bases, with 15 bases sitting between them. Germline CDR1 and CDR2: SGHRS and YFSETQ. The CDR3 loop spans 15 amino acids. The DNA of the CDR3 is TGCGCCAGCAGCCTTTCCGGGACAAAGAATGAAAAACTGTTTTTT. Translation: CASSLSGTKNEKLFF.

This chain connects TRBV4-3 to TRBJ1-2, with 10 bases matching TRBD1. The CDR3 contains 17 residues. Germline-derived CDR1 and CDR2 are LGHNA and YSLEER. V was clipped by 1 base and J by 8 bases; unmatched bases: 13. The CDR3 is CASSQGLRDRGTEGYTF. The DNA of the CDR3 is TGCGCCAGCAGCCAAGGCCTGCGGGACAGGGGAACTGAGGGCTACACCTTC.

This chain connects TRBV4-1 to TRBJ1-3, with D perhaps matching TRBD1 (5 bases). Trimming left V 0 bases short and J 2 bases short, with 11 bases between. Germline V gives CDR1 MGHRA, CDR2 YSYEKL. There are 16 residues in the CDR3. In DNA, the CDR3 is TGCGCCAGCAGCCAAGAATTGCAGGGAACTGGAAACACCATATATTTT. Amino acid sequence: CASSQELQGTGNTIYF.

The chain carries TRBV11-2 and TRBJ2-7; TRBD2 matches at 14 bases. V lost 0 bases, J lost 5 bases, and 6 bases stayed unmatched. This CDR3 contains 17 residues. The V gene's germline CDR1 is SGHAT and CDR2 FQNNGV. CDR3: CASSLDPRLAGGDEQYF. In nucleotides, the CDR3 is TGTGCCAGCAGCTTAGATCCCCGACTAGCGGGAGGGGACGAGCAGTACTTC.

The V and J genes are TRBV28 and TRBJ2-3, with 7 bases lining up with TRBD2. This CDR3 region has 16 residues. The trim removed 3 bases at V and 2 bases at J, leaving 8 bases unmatched. Looked up from germline, CDR1 is MDHEN and CDR2 is SYDVKM. The CDR3 reads CASSFPASGNTDTQYF. The CDR3 region has the DNA TGTGCCAGCAGTTTCCCGGCTAGCGGAAACACAGATACGCAGTATTTT.

The chain joins TRBV6-1 to TRBJ1-3, with 8 bases fitting TRBD1. The CDR3 loop spans 15 amino acids. CDR1 is MNHNS, CDR2 SASEGT, per germline. After removal of 3 bases from V and 2 bases from J, the junction contained 3 bases not matched to a gene. Here the CDR3 reads CASSEGDRPGNTIYF. CDR3 DNA: TGTGCCAGCAGTGAGGGGGACAGGCCTGGAAACACCATATATTTT.

The chain carries TRBV3-1 (or the pseudogene TRBV3-2) and TRBJ2-3; 8 bases agree with TRBD2. The CDR3 consists of 15 residues. Germline CDR1 reads LGHDT; CDR2 reads YNNKEL (reference sequence). The V segment lost 3 bases and the J segment 5 bases; nucleotides outside the gene matches: 7. DNA for the CDR3: TGTGCCAGCAGCCACCCCGGGACTAGAGAAGATACGCAGTATTTT. Protein sequence: CASSHPGTREDTQYF.

The genes are TRBV24-1 and TRBJ1-4; the D is unclear. The V end was cut by 4 bases, the J end by 0 bases, with 2 bases between. The CDR3 totals 13 residues. Germline V gives CDR1 KGHDR, CDR2 SFDVKD. The CDR3: CATSDTTNEKLFF. Written as DNA, the CDR3 is TGTGCCACCAGTGACACAACTAATGAAAAACTGTTTTTT.

This chain connects TRBV28 to TRBJ2-1; perhaps TRBD1 as D (6 bases). Trimming shortened V by 3 bases and J by 8 bases, and 11 bases separated the two germline ends. The V gene's germline CDR1 is MDHEN and CDR2 SYDVKM. This CDR3 spans 13 amino acids. The CDR3: CASSFMGADEQFF. The CDR3 region has the DNA TGTGCCAGCAGTTTCATGGGGGCCGATGAGCAGTTCTTC.

This chain uses TRBV7-6 with TRBJ2-2; D unresolved. The CDR3 contains 16 residues. Trimming left V 4 bases short and J 7 bases short, with 19 bases between. The germline V gene encodes CDR1 SGHVS and CDR2 FNYEAQ. Here the CDR3 DNA reads TGTGCCAGCAGCTCGTACCTCCTAGTTCCGAGCGGGGAGCTGTTTTTT. Protein sequence: CASSSYLLVPSGELFF.

This chain links TRBV9 with TRBJ2-7; 9 bases match TRBD1. This CDR3 comprises 15 residues. Germline V gene data show CDR1 as SGDLS and CDR2 as YYNGEE. Trimming at V came to 2 bases and at J to 4 bases, leaving 7 bases not matched to a gene. This CDR3 reads CASSVQTGGEYEQYF. In DNA, the CDR3 is TGTGCCAGCAGCGTCCAGACAGGGGGAGAATACGAGCAGTACTTC.

V and J are TRBV7-2 and TRBJ2-6, with 7 bases that match TRBD1. CDR1 and CDR2 (germline): SGHTA, FQGNSA. J was trimmed by 0 bases and V by 0 bases; bases with no gene match: 5. This CDR3 spans 18 amino acids. The CDR3 sequence: CASSLAVAGGSGANVLTF. CDR3 nucleotide sequence: TGTGCCAGCAGCTTAGCCGTGGCAGGGGGCTCTGGGGCCAACGTCCTGACTTTC. The full variable domain, with the rest looked up from reference TRBV7-2 and TRBJ2-6, is GAGVSQSPSNKVTEKGKDVELRCDPISGHTALYWYRQSLGQGLEFLIYFQGNSAPDKSGLPSDRFSAERTGGSVSTLTIQRTQQEDSAVYLCASSLAVAGGSGANVLTFGAGSRLTVL.

The rearrangement uses TRBV10-3 and TRBJ1-2; D might be TRBD1 (5 bases). The CDR3 has 13 residues. V shed 10 bases and J shed 1 base, with 13 bases lying between them. Germline CDR1 reads ENHRY; CDR2 reads SYGVKD. CDR3 residues: CATLRGVNYGYTF. As DNA, the CDR3 is TGTGCCACCTTACGGGGGGTTAACTATGGCTACACCTTC.

The chain recombines TRBV2 with TRBJ1-1; no definite D call. The CDR3 has 13 residues. Germline V CDR1 and CDR2: SNHLY, FYNNEI. Deletions cut 8 bases from V and 2 bases from J, with 12 bases between. CDR3 protein: CASREVFNTEAFF. CDR3 in DNA: TGTGCCAGCCGAGAGGTATTTAACACTGAAGCTTTCTTT.

This chain connects TRBV30 to TRBJ2-1; 9 nucleotides agree with TRBD1. This CDR3 region has 12 residues. J gave up 7 bases and V 8 bases, and 6 bases lay outside the gene matches. Germline CDR1 and CDR2: GTSNPN and SVGIG (reference sequence). The DNA for the CDR3 is TGTGCCGCAACAGGGGGCTGGAATGAGCAGTTCTTC. The encoded protein is CAATGGWNEQFF.

A single count supports this clone. V and J are TRBV5-1 and TRBJ1-1; TRBD1 might be the D (6 bases). The CDR3 runs to 15 residues. Per germline, CDR1 SGHRS and CDR2 YFSETQ. V lost 0 bases to trimming and J lost 7 bases, with 16 bases between them. CDR3 DNA: TGCGCCAGCAGCTTGGCTGCAGGGGTCGGAGGTGAAGCTTTCTTT. This sequence encodes CASSLAAGVGGEAFF.

This chain connects TRBV2 to TRBJ2-2; TRBD2 aligns across 9 bases. V lost 4 bases, J lost 7 bases, and 4 bases stayed unmatched. The CDR3 runs 14 residues. Germline lookup yields CDR1 SNHLY and CDR2 FYNNEI. In DNA, the CDR3 is TGTGCCAGCAGTGCCGGGACTAGCTACGGGGAGCTGTTTTTT. It specifies CASSAGTSYGELFF.

This clone was seen only once. At the DNA level, this CDR3 is encoded by other sequences in the same sample as well. The V and J genes are TRBV6-5 and TRBJ1-2, with unresolved D. This CDR3 has 13 amino acids. CDR1 and CDR2 from the germline V gene are MNHEY and SVGAGI. Trimming removed 6 bases at V and 2 bases at J, with 10 bases between. CDR3 protein: CASSPGRNYGYTF. CDR3 in DNA: TGTGCCAGCAGCCCCGGGAGGAACTATGGCTACACCTTC.